A single sample gave rise to the 9 T cell receptor beta chains below, sequenced in a study of metastatic and nonmetastatic thyroid tumors. TCRdb re-analyzed the PCR reads through MiXCR. This sample has roughly 61,000 clones, with under 5% found just once. No treatment of any kind had been given to any patient before thyroid surgery. Material: blood. All receptors come from a female donor with papillary thyroid cancer or a benign thyroid nodule (not recorded which). Some clones in this sample may be carry-over from other donors' samples.

This clone was counted between two and nine times. The chain carries TRBV30 and TRBJ1-6; no definite D call. The CDR3 is made up of 12 amino acids. Germline loops: CDR1 GTSNPN, CDR2 SVGIG (reference sequence). V shed 3 bases and J shed 9 bases, with 9 bases lying between them. The CDR3 nucleotides read TGTGCCTGGAGCCCCGGTGGTTCACCCCTCCACTTT. Translation: CAWSPGGSPLHF.

This clone was recorded at least ten times. The chain links TRBV7-3 to TRBJ2-1; TRBD2 aligns across 11 bases. CDR3 size: 15 residues. J lost 7 bases, V lost 4 bases, and 6 bases had no gene match. Germline CDR1 and CDR2: SGHTA and FQGTGA. The CDR3 nucleotides are TGTGCCAGCAGCTCACCCGGGACTAGCGGTAATGAGCAGTTCTTC. Translating it yields CASSSPGTSGNEQFF.

This clone was found many times. The chain joins TRBV24-1 to TRBJ2-7, with D uncertain. CDR3 length equals 14 residues. Trimming cost V 3 bases and J 0 bases, with 8 bases left between them. Germline loops: CDR1 KGHDR, CDR2 SFDVKD. CDR3 amino acids: CATSDARSSYEQYF. Written as DNA, the CDR3 is TGTGCCACCAGTGATGCCCGGTCCTCCTACGAGCAGTACTTC.

With respect to this clone: A much larger clonotype is one base distant, so this may be a read error. V is TRBV10-2 and J is TRBJ2-1; 11 bases align to TRBD2. Germline V gene data show CDR1 as WSHSY and CDR2 as SAAADI. V lost 4 bases, J lost 6 bases, and 8 bases stayed unmatched. The CDR3 covers 16 residues. The chain's CDR3 is CASSVYSGRAGNEQFF. DNA for the CDR3: TGCGCCAGCAGTGTATATAGCGGGAGGGCGGGCAATGAGCAGTTCTTC.

This clone was observed many times. Other DNA variants within this sample encode the same CDR3. This CDR3 reads CASSQAWGSTYNEQFF. CDR3 bases: TGCGCCAGCAGCCAAGCGTGGGGGTCCACCTACAATGAGCAGTTCTTC. This sequence joins TRBV4-1 and TRBJ2-1, with D perhaps matching TRBD1 or TRBD2 (5 bases each). Germline V CDR1 and CDR2: MGHRA, YSYEKL. V lost 1 base and J lost 2, with 12 bases in between. CDR3 length: 16 residues.

This clone was seen many times. The chain is built from TRBV6-5 and TRBJ1-1; no clear D. Germline V CDR1 and CDR2: MNHEY, SVGAGI. Trimming took 2 bases from V and 4 from J, leaving 17 bases between them. The CDR3 spans 16 residues. CDR3 in amino acids: CASSYNLGEAFTEAFF. CDR3 nucleotides: TGTGCCAGCAGTTACAATCTCGGTGAGGCTTTCACTGAAGCTTTCTTT.

V is TRBV6-1 and J is TRBJ1-2; possibly TRBD1 for D (5 bases). V dropped 7 bases and J dropped 4 bases, with 16 bases sitting between them. Germline CDR1 MNHNS, CDR2 SASEGT. The CDR3 has 14 residues. CDR3 sequence (DNA): TGTGCCAGCACCCCGACCGGGACTCGCTATGGCTACACCTTC. This codes for CASTPTGTRYGYTF.

This clone was picked up a small number of times. V gene TRBV5-6 combines with J gene TRBJ1-5, with D possibly being TRBD1 (6 bases). This CDR3 has 16 residues. The germline V and J ends were trimmed by 1 base and 1 base, with 12 bases remaining between them. Germline lookup yields CDR1 SGHDT and CDR2 YYEEEE. The CDR3 spells CASSLWGRGSNQPQHF. The CDR3 region has the DNA TGTGCCAGCAGCTTGTGGGGCAGGGGCAGCAATCAGCCCCAGCATTTT.

This clone was picked up many times. Other nucleotide sequences in the sample specify the same CDR3. Here the CDR3 DNA reads TGTGCCACCAGCAGAGACCCTAGCGGGAAAGAGACCCAGTACTTC. This sequence encodes CATSRDPSGKETQYF. The V and J genes are TRBV15 and TRBJ2-5; TRBD2 agrees at 9 bases. Germline CDR1 LNHNV, CDR2 YYDKDF (reference sequence). The V and J ends lost 0 bases and 3 bases, in that order; junction bases with no gene match: 2. There are 15 residues in the CDR3.